This TCR beta chain was captured in a study of beta chain features in type 1 diabetes. Overall study results and limits: Sampled from patients, naive, central memory and Treg TCRB repertoires appeared more similar than those sampled from healthy donors.

This CDR3 comprises 12 residues. Germline CDR1 and CDR2: MDHEN and SYDVKM. V lost 5 bases and J lost 5, with 6 bases in between. Isolated RNA was reverse transcribed in full, so expressed TCRB transcripts were sequenced. Using immunoSEQ multiplex PCR, the repertoire was profiled, and TCRdb retains in-frame clones only, with some absent. Of 300,000 to 400,000 clones in the sample, roughly 12% were seen once. Comment on this clone: Its antigen is still unknown. The same CDR3 is also encoded by other DNA sequences in this sample.

The receptor was isolated from a young man in good health. Sequences were obtained from naive CD4+ T cells from blood. The chain employs TRBV28 and TRBJ2-2; D is undetermined. The CDR3 loop is CASSLRTGELFF. The CDR3 nucleotides read TGTGCCAGCAGTCTTCGTACCGGGGAGCTGTTTTTT.